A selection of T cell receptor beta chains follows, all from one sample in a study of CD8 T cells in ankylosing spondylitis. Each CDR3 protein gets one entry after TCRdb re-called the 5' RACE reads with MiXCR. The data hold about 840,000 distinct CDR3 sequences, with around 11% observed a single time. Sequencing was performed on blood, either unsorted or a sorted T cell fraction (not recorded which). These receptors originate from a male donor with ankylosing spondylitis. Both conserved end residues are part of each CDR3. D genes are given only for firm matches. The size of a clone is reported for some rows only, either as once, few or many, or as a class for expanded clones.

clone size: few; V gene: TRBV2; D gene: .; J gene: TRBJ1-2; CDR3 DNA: TGTGCCAGCAGGTCGGTACCCTATGGCTACACCTTC; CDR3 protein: CASRSVPYGYTF
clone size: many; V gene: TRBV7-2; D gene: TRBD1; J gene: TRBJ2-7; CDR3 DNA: TGTGCCAGCAGCTCCTCCGGGACAGCCTCCTACGAGCAGTACTTC; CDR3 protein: CASSSSGTASYEQYF
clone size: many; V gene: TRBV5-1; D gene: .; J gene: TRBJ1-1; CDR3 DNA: TGCGCCAGCAGCTACAATTACCAGAACACTGAAGCTTTCTTT; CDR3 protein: CASSYNYQNTEAFF
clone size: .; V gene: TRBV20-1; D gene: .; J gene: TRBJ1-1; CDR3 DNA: TGCAGTGCTAGGGCCACAACCTATACCGAAGCTTTCTTT; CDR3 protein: CSARATTYTEAFF
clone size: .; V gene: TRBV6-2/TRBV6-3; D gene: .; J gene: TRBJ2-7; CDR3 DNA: TGTGCCAGCAGCACCATCGGCAGGTCCACCTACGAGCAGTACTTC; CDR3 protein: CASSTIGRSTYEQYF
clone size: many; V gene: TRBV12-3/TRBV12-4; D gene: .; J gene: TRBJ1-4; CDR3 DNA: TGTGCCAGCAGTTTGGGGGGGAGTGAAAAACTGTTTTTT; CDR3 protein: CASSLGGSEKLFF
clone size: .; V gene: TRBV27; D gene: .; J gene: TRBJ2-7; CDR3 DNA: TGTGCCAGCACCCCAGCCTCTTACGAGCAGTACTTC; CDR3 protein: CASTPASYEQYF
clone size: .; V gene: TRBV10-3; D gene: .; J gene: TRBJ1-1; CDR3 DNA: TGTGCCACCCGGGCTGGGCAGGAGACCACTGAAGCTTTCTTT; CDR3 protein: CATRAGQETTEAFF
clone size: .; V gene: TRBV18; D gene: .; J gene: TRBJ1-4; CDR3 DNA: TGTGCCAGCTCGCCGTTGACAGCCTCTAATGAAAAACTGTTTTTT; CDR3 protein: CASSPLTASNEKLFF
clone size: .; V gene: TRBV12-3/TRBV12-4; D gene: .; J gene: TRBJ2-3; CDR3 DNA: TGTGCCAGCAGCTCCCGGGGCCTAGATACGCAGTATTTT; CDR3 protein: CASSSRGLDTQYF
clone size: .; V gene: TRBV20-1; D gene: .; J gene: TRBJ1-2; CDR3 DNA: TGCAGTGCTAGACCAGGGAGCGCTGGCTACACCTTC; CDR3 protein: CSARPGSAGYTF
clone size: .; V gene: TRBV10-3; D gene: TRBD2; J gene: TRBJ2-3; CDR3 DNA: TGTGCCATCAGGGCCGGGACTAGCGGGGGAGGTGATACGCAGTATTTT; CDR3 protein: CAIRAGTSGGGDTQYF
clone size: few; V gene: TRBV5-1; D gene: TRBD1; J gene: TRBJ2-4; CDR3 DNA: TGCGCCAGCAGCCAGGACAGGGGTGGGGCCAAAAACATTCAGTACTTC; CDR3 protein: CASSQDRGGAKNIQYF